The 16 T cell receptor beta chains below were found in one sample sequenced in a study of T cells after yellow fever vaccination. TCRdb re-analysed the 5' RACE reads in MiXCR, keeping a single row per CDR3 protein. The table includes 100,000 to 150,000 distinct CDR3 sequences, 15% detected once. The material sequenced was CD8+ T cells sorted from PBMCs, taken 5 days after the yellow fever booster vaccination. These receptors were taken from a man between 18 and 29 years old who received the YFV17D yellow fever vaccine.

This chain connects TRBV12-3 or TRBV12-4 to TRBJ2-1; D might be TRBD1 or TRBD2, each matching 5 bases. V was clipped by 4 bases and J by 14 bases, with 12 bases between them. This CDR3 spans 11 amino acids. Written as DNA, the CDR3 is TGTGCCAGCAGTTCGGGACGGGAAGAGTTCTTC. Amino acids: CASSSGREEFF.

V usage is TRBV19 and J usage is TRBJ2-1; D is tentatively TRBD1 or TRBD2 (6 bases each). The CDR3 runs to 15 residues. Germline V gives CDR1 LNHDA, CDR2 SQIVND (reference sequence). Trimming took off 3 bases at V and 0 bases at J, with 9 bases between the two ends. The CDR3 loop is CASSMGGLSYNEQFF. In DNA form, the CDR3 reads TGTGCCAGTAGTATGGGGGGCCTCTCCTACAATGAGCAGTTCTTC.

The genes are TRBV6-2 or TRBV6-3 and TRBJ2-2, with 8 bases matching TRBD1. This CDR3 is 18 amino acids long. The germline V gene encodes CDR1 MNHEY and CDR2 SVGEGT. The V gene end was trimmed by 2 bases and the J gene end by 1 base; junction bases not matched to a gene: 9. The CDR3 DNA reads TGTGCCAGCAGTTACCCAGGCAGGGGGCCTCGGAACACCGGGGAGCTGTTTTTT. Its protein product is CASSYPGRGPRNTGELFF.

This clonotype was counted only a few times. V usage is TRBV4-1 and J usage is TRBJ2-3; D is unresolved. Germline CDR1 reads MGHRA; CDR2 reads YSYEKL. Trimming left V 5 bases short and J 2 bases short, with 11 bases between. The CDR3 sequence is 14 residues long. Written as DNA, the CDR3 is TGCGCCAGCAGCACCCACCGCAACACAGATACGCAGTATTTT. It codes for CASSTHRNTDTQYF.

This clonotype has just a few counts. Here the CDR3 reads CASSLTLVGVADTQYF. The CDR3, as DNA: TGTGCCAGCAGCTTAACCCTAGTTGGTGTAGCAGATACGCAGTATTTT. The J gene is TRBJ2-3, the V gene TRBV5-5; unclear D gene. In germline, CDR1 is SGHKS, CDR2 YYEKEE (reference sequence). The CDR3 extends over 16 amino acids. V lost 2 bases to trimming and J lost 4 bases, with 17 bases between them.

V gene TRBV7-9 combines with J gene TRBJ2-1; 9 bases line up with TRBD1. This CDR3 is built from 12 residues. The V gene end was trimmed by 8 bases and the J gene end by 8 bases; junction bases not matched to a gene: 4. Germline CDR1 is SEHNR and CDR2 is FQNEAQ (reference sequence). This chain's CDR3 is CASGYRGHEQFF. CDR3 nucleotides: TGTGCCAGCGGATACAGGGGGCATGAGCAGTTCTTC.

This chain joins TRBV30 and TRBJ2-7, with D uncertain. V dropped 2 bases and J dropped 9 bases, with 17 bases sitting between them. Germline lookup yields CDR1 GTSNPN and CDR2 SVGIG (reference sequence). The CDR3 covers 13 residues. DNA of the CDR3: TGTGCCTGGAGTTCCCCGGAAAGGTCCGGGCAGTACTTC. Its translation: CAWSSPERSGQYF.

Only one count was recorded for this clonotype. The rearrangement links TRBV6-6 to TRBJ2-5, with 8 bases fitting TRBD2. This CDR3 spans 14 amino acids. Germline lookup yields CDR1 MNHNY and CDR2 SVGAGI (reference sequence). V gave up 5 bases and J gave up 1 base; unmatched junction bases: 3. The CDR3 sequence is CASSALAAQETQYF. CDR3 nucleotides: TGTGCCAGCAGTGCACTAGCGGCCCAAGAGACCCAGTACTTC.

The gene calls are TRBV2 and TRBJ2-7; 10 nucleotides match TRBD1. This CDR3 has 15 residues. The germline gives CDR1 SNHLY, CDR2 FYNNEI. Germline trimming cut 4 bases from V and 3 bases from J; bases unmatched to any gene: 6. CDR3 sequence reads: CASSGVGTGVYEQYF. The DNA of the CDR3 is TGTGCCAGCAGTGGCGTTGGGACAGGGGTCTACGAGCAGTACTTC.

The CDR3 DNA is TGTGCCAGCAAGCCAGCGGGGGATTACGAGCAGTACGTC. It encodes CASKPAGDYEQYV. V and J are TRBV28 and TRBJ2-7, with 8 bases lining up with TRBD2. With 7 bases clipped from V and 4 bases from J, the junction kept 6 bases outside the gene matches. This CDR3 has 13 amino acids. Germline V gene lookup returns CDR1 MDHEN and CDR2 SYDVKM.

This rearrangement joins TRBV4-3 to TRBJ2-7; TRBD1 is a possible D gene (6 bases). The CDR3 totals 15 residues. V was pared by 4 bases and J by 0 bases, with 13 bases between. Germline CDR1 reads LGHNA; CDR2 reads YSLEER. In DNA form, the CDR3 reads TGCGCCAGCAGCCGAGAGACAGGACGCTCCTACGAGCAGTACTTC. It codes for CASSRETGRSYEQYF.

The CDR3 nucleotides read TGCGCCAGCAGCCAGTACAGGGGGGGCACTGAAGCTTTCTTT. Residues: CASSQYRGGTEAFF. The chain carries TRBV4-3 and TRBJ1-1, with 8 bases matching TRBD1. CDR1 is LGHNA and CDR2 is YSLEER in the germline V gene. This CDR3 contains 14 residues. The V and J ends lost 3 bases and 4 bases, in that order; junction bases with no gene match: 4.

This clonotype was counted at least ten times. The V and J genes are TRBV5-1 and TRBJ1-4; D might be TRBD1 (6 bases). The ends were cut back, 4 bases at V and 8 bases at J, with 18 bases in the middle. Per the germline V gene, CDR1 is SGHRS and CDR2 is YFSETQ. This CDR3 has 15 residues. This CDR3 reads CASSPGQQVNEKLFF. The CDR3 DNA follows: TGCGCCAGCAGCCCAGGACAGCAGGTCAACGAAAAACTGTTTTTT.

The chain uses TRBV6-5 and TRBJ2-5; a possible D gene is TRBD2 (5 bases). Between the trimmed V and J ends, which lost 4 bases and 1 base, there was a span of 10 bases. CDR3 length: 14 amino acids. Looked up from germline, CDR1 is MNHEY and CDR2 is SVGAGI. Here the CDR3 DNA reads TGTGCCAGCAGTTTGCCGGACTTCCAAGAGACCCAGTACTTC. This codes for CASSLPDFQETQYF.

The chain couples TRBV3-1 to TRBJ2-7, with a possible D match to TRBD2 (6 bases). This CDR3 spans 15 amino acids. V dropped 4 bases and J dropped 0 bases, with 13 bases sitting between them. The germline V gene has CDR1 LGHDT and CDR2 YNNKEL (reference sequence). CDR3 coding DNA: TGTGCCAGCAGCCCCGGTGCGGGGAGCTCCTACGAGCAGTACGTC. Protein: CASSPGAGSSYEQYV.

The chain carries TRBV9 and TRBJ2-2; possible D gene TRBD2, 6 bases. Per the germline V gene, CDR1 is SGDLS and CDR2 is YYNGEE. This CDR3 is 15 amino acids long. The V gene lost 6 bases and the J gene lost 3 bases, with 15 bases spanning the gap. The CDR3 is CASTRWDSDTGELFF. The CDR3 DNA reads TGTGCCAGCACCAGATGGGACTCCGACACCGGGGAGCTGTTTTTT.